A selection of T cell receptor beta chains follows, all from one sample in a study of T cell repertoires in cytomegalovirus infection. TCRdb redid the calling of the reads with MiXCR, one entry per CDR3 protein. The data contain around 900,000 distinct CDR3 sequences, roughly 30% of them singletons. Antigens of these TCRs are unknown. The specimen was cultured CD8+ T cells from PBMCs, collected from culture after CMV antigen stimulation. The receptor source for this set is a human donor in good health (CMV status not recorded). Some clones in this sample may be carry-over from other donors' samples. The CDR3 runs from the conserved cysteine through the conserved F or W.

CDR3,length,V,J
CASSIDPTVKLSYEQYF,17,TRBV19,TRBJ2-7
CASSDGQGLLYEQYF,15,TRBV6-1,TRBJ2-7
CASWGLALRGQFF,13,TRBV6-1,TRBJ2-1
CASSLEAGRLANYGYTF,17,TRBV5-6,TRBJ1-2
CASSKYGQNEYDYSNQPQHF,20,TRBV6-1,TRBJ1-5
CASSLLGAKEKLFF,14,TRBV27,TRBJ1-4
CASSPHLAGGYNEQFF,16,TRBV11-3,TRBJ2-1
CASRRVTTEAFF,12,TRBV7-9,TRBJ1-1
CASSLPSENSPLHF,14,TRBV27,TRBJ1-6
CASSYAFLAGEETQYF,16,TRBV6-2/TRBV6-3,TRBJ2-5
CASSQERDRITDTQYF,16,TRBV14,TRBJ2-3
CSVKTGEYTEAFF,13,TRBV29-1,TRBJ1-1
CASSGADADTQYF,13,TRBV9,TRBJ2-3
CASTPWGTYNEQFF,14,TRBV27,TRBJ2-1
CASITRREGNNEQFF,15,TRBV2,TRBJ2-1
CASSFSDRGLREQFF,15,TRBV7-6,TRBJ2-1
CASSHPTPNPETQYF,15,TRBV14,TRBJ2-5
CASSLDASGGANNEQFF,17,TRBV5-1,TRBJ2-1
CASLRVYEQYF,11,TRBV6-1,TRBJ2-7
CASSPNGGEQFF,12,TRBV18,TRBJ2-1
CASRDRGLDEKLFF,14,TRBV7-6,TRBJ1-4
CASRQSGTGYGYTF,14,TRBV27,TRBJ1-2
CASSSHLGQGAETQYF,16,TRBV7-8,TRBJ2-5
CASSQSKPSGGAGETQYF,18,TRBV23-1,TRBJ2-5
CASHGMTGEDYGYTF,15,TRBV27,TRBJ1-2
CSATPPGTVFDQPQHF,16,TRBV20-1,TRBJ1-5
CASSLGEDTYNSPLHF,16,TRBV11-2,TRBJ1-6
CASLQGTDNTEAFF,14,TRBV19,TRBJ1-1
CASSIEGPTEAFF,13,TRBV19,TRBJ1-1
CARSLRVDYGYTF,13,TRBV7-3,TRBJ1-2
CASSSDPNSPLHF,13,TRBV4-1,TRBJ1-6
CSVWSDGNTEAFF,13,TRBV29-1,TRBJ1-1
CAISGARDRDFDGYTF,16,TRBV10-3,TRBJ1-2
CASSLADTGELFF,13,TRBV5-6,TRBJ2-2
CASSVSGQGSPLHF,14,TRBV9,TRBJ1-6
CASSYRTSGVSDTQYF,16,TRBV6-5,TRBJ2-3
CASGSGVAYGYTF,13,TRBV7-9,TRBJ1-2
CASSLDGSGNTIYF,14,TRBV7-6,TRBJ1-3
CSARDTISNEQFF,13,TRBV20-1,TRBJ2-1
CASSYLGVAGSTDTQYF,17,TRBV6-8,TRBJ2-3
CASSYGSETGLFF,13,TRBV6-5,TRBJ1-4
CASSLMSGAPIYGYTF,16,TRBV12-3/TRBV12-4,TRBJ1-2
CASSRGPGQRQETQYF,16,TRBV27,TRBJ2-5
CASSYGPGTAEAFF,14,TRBV6-2/TRBV6-3,TRBJ1-1
CASSPVPEQFF,11,TRBV7-8,TRBJ2-1
CASSLGSPTDTQYF,14,TRBV7-6,TRBJ2-3
CASRTESSYNSPLHF,15,TRBV12-3/TRBV12-4,TRBJ1-6
CASSLGGAGLQPQHF,15,TRBV7-9,TRBJ1-5
CASSVDGGEAFF,12,TRBV7-6,TRBJ1-1
CASSGQTSTFEGYF,14,TRBV7-9,TRBJ2-7
CASSTRDRERNTGELLF,17,TRBV5-5,TRBJ2-2
CASTRDTEMTEAFF,14,TRBV12-3/TRBV12-4,TRBJ1-1
CASSNVRGPYNEQFF,15,TRBV6-5,TRBJ2-1
CASSYSYTSGGAILETQYF,19,TRBV6-6,TRBJ2-5
CASSGITGTGGRETQYF,17,TRBV6-6,TRBJ2-5
CASIGGATYNEQFF,14,TRBV19,TRBJ2-1
CASSLPGLYYPVTEAFF,17,TRBV4-2,TRBJ1-1
CASRGDSFYGYTF,13,TRBV6-5,TRBJ1-2